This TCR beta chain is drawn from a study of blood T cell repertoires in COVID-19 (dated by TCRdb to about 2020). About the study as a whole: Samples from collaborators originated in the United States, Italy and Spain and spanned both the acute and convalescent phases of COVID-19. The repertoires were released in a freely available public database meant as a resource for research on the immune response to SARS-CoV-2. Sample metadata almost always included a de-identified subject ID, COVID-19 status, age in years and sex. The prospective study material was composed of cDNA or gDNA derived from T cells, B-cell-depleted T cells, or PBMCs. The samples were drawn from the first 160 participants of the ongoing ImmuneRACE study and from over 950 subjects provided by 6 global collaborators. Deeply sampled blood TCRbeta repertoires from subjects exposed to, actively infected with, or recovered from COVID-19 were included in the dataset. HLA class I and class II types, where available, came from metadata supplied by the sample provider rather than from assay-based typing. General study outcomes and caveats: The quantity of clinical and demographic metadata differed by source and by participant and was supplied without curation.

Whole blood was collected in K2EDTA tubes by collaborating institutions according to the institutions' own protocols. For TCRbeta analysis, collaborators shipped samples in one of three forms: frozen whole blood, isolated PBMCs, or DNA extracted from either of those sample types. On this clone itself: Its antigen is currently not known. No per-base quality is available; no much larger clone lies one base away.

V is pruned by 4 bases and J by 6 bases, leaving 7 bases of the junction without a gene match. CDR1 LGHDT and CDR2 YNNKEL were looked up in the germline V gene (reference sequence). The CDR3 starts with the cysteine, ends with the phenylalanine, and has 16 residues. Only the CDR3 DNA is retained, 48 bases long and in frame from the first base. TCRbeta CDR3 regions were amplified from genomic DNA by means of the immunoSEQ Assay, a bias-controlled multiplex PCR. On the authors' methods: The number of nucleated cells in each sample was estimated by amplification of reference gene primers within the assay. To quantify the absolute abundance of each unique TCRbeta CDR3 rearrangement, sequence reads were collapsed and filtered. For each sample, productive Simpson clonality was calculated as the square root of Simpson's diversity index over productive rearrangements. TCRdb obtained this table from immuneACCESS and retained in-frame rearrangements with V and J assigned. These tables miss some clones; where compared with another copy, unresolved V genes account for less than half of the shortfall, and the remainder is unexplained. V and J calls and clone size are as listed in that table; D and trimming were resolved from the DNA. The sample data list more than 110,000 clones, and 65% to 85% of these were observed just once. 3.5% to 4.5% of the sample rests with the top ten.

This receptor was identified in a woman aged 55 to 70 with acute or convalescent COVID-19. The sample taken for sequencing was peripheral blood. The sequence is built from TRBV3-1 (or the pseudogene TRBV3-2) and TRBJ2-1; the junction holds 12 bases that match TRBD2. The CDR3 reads CASSLLAGGPSNEQFF. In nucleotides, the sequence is TGTGCCAGCAGCCTCCTAGCGGGAGGGCCGAGCAATGAGCAGTTCTTC.